Below are 3 T cell receptor beta chains sequenced from a single sample in a study of blood T cell repertoires in COVID-19. Produced via immunoSEQ multiplex PCR; TCRdb's table is partial and in-frame only. The data show around 270,000 clones, around 86% seen once. Sequencing was performed on peripheral blood. Every receptor here comes from a woman aged 55-75 years with COVID-19, enrolled during active disease.

The V gene is TRBV7-3, the J gene TRBJ1-2, with unresolved D. Trimming took 8 bases from V and 8 from J, leaving 12 bases between them. CDR1 SGHTA and CDR2 FQGTGA come from the germline V gene. The CDR3 is 11 residues long. The CDR3 reads CASDTGGGYTF. For the CDR3, the DNA is TGTGCCAGCGACACCGGAGGGGGCTACACCTTC.

This clone appeared a single time. This chain links TRBV7-2 with TRBJ1-2, with D possibly matching TRBD1 (6 bases). From germline, CDR1 is SGHTA and CDR2 FQGNSA. This CDR3 comprises 13 residues. V lost 2 bases to trimming and J lost 7 bases, with 11 bases between them. Here the CDR3 DNA reads TGTGCCAGCAGCTTACCGACAGGAAGTGGCTACACCTTC. This encodes CASSLPTGSGYTF.

This chain connects TRBV27 to TRBJ1-6; 8 bases map to TRBD1. V gave up 3 bases and J gave up 9 bases; unmatched junction bases: 7. Germline V gene lookup returns CDR1 MNHEY and CDR2 SMNVEV (reference sequence). This CDR3 contains 15 residues. CDR3 nucleotide sequence: TGTGCCAGCAGTTTCCAGGGGGCTTCGGTTTCACCCCTCCACTTT. Its protein is CASSFQGASVSPLHF.